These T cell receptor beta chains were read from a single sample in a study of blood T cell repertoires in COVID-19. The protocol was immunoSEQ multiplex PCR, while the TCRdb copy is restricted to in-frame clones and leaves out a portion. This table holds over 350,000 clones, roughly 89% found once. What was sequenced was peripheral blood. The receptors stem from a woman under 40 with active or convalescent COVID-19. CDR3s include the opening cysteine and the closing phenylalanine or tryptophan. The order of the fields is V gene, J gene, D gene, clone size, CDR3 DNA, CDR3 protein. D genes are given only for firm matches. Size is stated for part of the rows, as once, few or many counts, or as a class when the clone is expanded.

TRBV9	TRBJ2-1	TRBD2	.	TGTGCCAGCAGCGTATCCGGACTAGCGGGATTAAATGAGCAGTTCTTC	CASSVSGLAGLNEQFF
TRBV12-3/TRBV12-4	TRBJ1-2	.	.	TGTGCCAGCAGTTTGCTGTCAGACTATGGCTACACCTTC	CASSLLSDYGYTF
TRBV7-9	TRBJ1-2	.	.	TGTGCCAGCAGCTTAGAGGGAGCTAACTATGGCTACACCTTC	CASSLEGANYGYTF
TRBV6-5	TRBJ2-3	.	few	TGTGCCAGCAGGGAGGGGAGCACAGATACGCAGTATTTT	CASREGSTDTQYF
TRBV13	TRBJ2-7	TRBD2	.	TGTGCCAGCAGCTTAGGGGCAGGGGAGGGGACTAGCTCCTACGAGCAGTACTTC	CASSLGAGEGTSSYEQYF
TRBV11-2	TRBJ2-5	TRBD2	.	TGTGCCAGCAGCCCGGTAGCGGGAGAGTGGGAGACCCAGTACTTC	CASSPVAGEWETQYF
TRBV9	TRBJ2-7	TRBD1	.	TGTGCCAGCAGCGTAGAGAACAGGGGTGGCGAGCAGTACTTC	CASSVENRGGEQYF
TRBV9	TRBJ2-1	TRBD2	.	TGTGCCAGCAGCGTATTTGCGGGGGGATACAATGAGCAGTTCTTC	CASSVFAGGYNEQFF
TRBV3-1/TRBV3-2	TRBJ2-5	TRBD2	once	TGTGCCAGCAGCCATAGCGTGATGGTGACGGGGGGACTATTCACGGAGACCCAGTACTTC	CASSHSVMVTGGLFTETQYF
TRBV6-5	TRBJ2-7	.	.	TGTGCCAGCAGAAGCGTACATGAGCAGTACTTC	CASRSVHEQYF
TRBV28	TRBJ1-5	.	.	TGTGCCAGCAGTTTCGGTCAGCCCCAGCATTTT	CASSFGQPQHF
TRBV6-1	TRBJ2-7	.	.	TGTGCCAGCAGTGAAGACCCACGTAGCTACGAGCAGTACTTC	CASSEDPRSYEQYF
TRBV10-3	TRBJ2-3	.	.	TGTGCCATCAGTGACGGAGATACGCAGTATTTT	CAISDGDTQYF
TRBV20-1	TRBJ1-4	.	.	TGCAGTGCTAGGTTTGACTTACGGCTGTTTTTT	CSARFDLRLFF
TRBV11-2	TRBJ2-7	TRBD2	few	TGTGCCAGCAGCCTACTAGCGGGAGGGCCCAACGAGCAGTACTTC	CASSLLAGGPNEQYF
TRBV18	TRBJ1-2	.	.	TGTGCCAGCTCACCCTCTGCGACAGCTAACTATGGCTACACCTTC	CASSPSATANYGYTF
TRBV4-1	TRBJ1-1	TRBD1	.	TGCGCCAGCAGCCAGAGGACAGGAGGGACTGAAGCTTTCTTT	CASSQRTGGTEAFF
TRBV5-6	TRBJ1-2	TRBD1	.	TGTGCCAGCAGCTTGCTGGACAGGAGGAACTATGGCTACACCTTC	CASSLLDRRNYGYTF
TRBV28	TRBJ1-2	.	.	TGTGCCAGCAGAGATACGGCTAACTATGGCTACACCTTC	CASRDTANYGYTF
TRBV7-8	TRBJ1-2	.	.	TGTGCCAGCAGCCCGCCAGGATATGGCTACACCTTC	CASSPPGYGYTF
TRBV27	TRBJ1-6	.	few	TGTGCCAGCAGTTTTATGGGAGGGGTTAAGAATTCACCCCTCCACTTT	CASSFMGGVKNSPLHF
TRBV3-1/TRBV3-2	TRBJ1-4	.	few	TGTGCCAGCAGTCAAGGGTGGTCTAACGAAAAACTGTTTTTT	CASSQGWSNEKLFF
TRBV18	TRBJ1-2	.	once	TGTGCCAGCTCACCACCGCGGGGGGCGCGCAATGGCTACACCTTC	CASSPPRGARNGYTF
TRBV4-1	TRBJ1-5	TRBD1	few	TGCGCCAGCAGCCCCGACGACAGGGTCGGAGGTCAGCCCCAGCATTTT	CASSPDDRVGGQPQHF
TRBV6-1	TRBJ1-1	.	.	TGTGCCAGCAGTGAAGTACATAACGGGAGGACTGAAGCTTTCTTT	CASSEVHNGRTEAFF
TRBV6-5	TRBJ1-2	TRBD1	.	TGTGCCAGCAGTTTACAGGGGGGAGACTATGGCTACACCTTC	CASSLQGGDYGYTF
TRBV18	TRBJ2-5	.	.	TGTGCCAGCTCACCAAACGGGGAGACCCAGTACTTC	CASSPNGETQYF
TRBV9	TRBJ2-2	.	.	TGTGCCAGCGCGGGGACGGACTCTTACACCGGGGAGCTGTTTTTT	CASAGTDSYTGELFF
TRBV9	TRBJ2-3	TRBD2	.	TGTGCCAGCAGCGTAGTAGCGGGTCCGGGAGTCACAGATACGCAGTATTTT	CASSVVAGPGVTDTQYF
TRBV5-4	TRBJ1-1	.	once	TGTGCCAGCAGCTTGGACTGGGCAGGGGTGTCTGAAGCTTTCTTT	CASSLDWAGVSEAFF
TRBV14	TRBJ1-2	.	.	TGTGCCAGCAGCCAAGATGCAGGAAACTATGGCTACACCTTC	CASSQDAGNYGYTF
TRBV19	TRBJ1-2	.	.	TGTGCCAGTAGTACAGGGGAGTATGGCTACACCTTC	CASSTGEYGYTF
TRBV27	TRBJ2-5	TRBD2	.	TGTGCCAGCACCCCGCGGGGGAGAGGGCGGTACCAAGAGACCCAGTACTTC	CASTPRGRGRYQETQYF
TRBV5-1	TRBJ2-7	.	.	TGCGCCAGCAGGAGGACACACGATTCCTACGAGCAGTACTTC	CASRRTHDSYEQYF
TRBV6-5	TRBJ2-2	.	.	TGTGCCAGCAGTTACGAGGGGGAGGGCACCGGGGAGCTGTTTTTT	CASSYEGEGTGELFF
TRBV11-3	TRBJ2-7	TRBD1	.	TGTGCCAGCAGCCCGGGACAGAATTACGAGCAGTACTTC	CASSPGQNYEQYF
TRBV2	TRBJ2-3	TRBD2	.	TGTGCCAGCCTAAGCCCTAGCGGAGCAGATACGCAGTATTTT	CASLSPSGADTQYF
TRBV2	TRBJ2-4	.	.	TGTGCCAGCACTATCATCCCCGGCATTCAGTACTTC	CASTIIPGIQYF
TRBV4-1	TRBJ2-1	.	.	TGCGCCAGCAGCCAAGGGCGGGAATATGAGCAGTTCTTC	CASSQGREYEQFF
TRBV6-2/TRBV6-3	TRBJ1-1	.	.	TGTGCCAGCAGTTACGCCCGACAAGTCTACACTGAAGCTTTCTTT	CASSYARQVYTEAFF
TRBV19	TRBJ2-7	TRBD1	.	TGTGCCAGTAGTATTTACAGGGGATTCTACGAGCAGTACTTC	CASSIYRGFYEQYF
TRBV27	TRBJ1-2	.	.	TGTGCCAGCAGTTTATCGTTCGGTCCGGGATATGGCTACACCTTC	CASSLSFGPGYGYTF
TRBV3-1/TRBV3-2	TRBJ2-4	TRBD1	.	TGTGCCAGCAGCCAAGACGGGACAGGTGGAAAAAACATTCAGTACTTC	CASSQDGTGGKNIQYF
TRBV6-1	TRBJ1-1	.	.	TGTGCCAGCAGTGACGACAGGAGGAACACTGAAGCTTTCTTT	CASSDDRRNTEAFF
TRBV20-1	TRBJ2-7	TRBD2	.	TGCAGTGCTAGTGAACTAGCGGGCTCCTACGAGCAGTACTTC	CSASELAGSYEQYF
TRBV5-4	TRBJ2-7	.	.	TGTGCCAGCAGCTTGTGGACTACCCCCTACGAGCAGTACTTC	CASSLWTTPYEQYF
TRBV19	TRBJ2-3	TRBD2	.	TGTGCCAGTAGTGTTAGCGGGGGGCCCGATACGCAGTATTTT	CASSVSGGPDTQYF
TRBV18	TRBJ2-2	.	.	TGTGCCAGCTCACTATCGGACAAGAACACCGGGGAGCTGTTTTTT	CASSLSDKNTGELFF
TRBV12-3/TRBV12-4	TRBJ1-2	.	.	TGTGCCAGCAGCCACGGGAACTATGGCTACACCTTC	CASSHGNYGYTF
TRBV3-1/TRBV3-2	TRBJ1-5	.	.	TGTGCCAGCAGCCAAGATCGTGGAGTTAATCAGCCCCAGCATTTT	CASSQDRGVNQPQHF
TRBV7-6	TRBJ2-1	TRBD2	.	TGTGCCAGCAGCATGGGGGGGGTCTCCTACAATGAGCAGTTCTTC	CASSMGGVSYNEQFF